These 27 T cell receptor beta chains were sequenced from one sample in a study of cytomegalovirus exposure and HLA in healthy donors. Researchers ran the PCR with 60 Vbeta and 13 Jbeta primers. Method: immunoSEQ multiplex PCR; TCRdb's copy keeps in-frame clones and lacks some. The sample records about 200,000 clones, over 65% being singletons. Sequencing used PBMCs. These receptors all come from a woman aged 25 to 39 in good health and CMV-seronegative.

In this sample, this clone turned up a few times. The CDR3 sequence: CASSYSSQSRGNEQFF. The CDR3 DNA is TGTGCCAGCAGTTACTCGAGCCAGTCCCGAGGGAATGAGCAGTTCTTC. V gene TRBV6-6 combines with J gene TRBJ2-1, with D perhaps matching TRBD2 (5 bases). Trimming took off 0 bases at V and 7 bases at J, with 16 bases between the two ends. CDR1 and CDR2 (germline): MNHNY, SVGAGI (reference sequence). The CDR3 is made up of 16 amino acids.

This clone has only a few counts. This sequence joins TRBV9 and TRBJ1-2; 9 positions match TRBD1. The V gene end was trimmed by 4 bases and the J gene end by 8 bases; junction bases not matched to a gene: 6. The CDR3 runs to 13 residues. The V gene's germline CDR1 is SGDLS and CDR2 YYNGEE. Here the CDR3 DNA reads TGTGCCAGCAGCCCTACAGGGGGCTGGGGCTACACCTTC. The encoded protein is CASSPTGGWGYTF. The full variable domain, its missing parts supplied by reference TRBV9 and TRBJ1-2, is DSGVTQTPKHLITATGQRVTLRCSPRSGDLSVYWYQQSLDQGLQFLIQYYNGEERAKGNILERFSAQQFPDLHSELNLSSLELGDSALYFCASSPTGGWGYTFGSGTRLTVV.

The chain couples TRBV19 to TRBJ2-3, with 10 nucleotides matching TRBD2. CDR1 is LNHDA and CDR2 is SQIVND in the germline V gene (reference sequence). Losses at the gene ends were 4 bases for V and 4 bases for J; bases not matched to a gene: 14. The CDR3 has 18 residues. CDR3 nucleotides: TGTGCCAGTAGTACCCTAGCAAGGAGCGGGAGGGCGTCAGATACGCAGTATTTT. This translates into CASSTLARSGRASDTQYF.

The chain uses TRBV18 and TRBJ1-2, with 9 positions matching TRBD1. After removal of 3 bases from V and 7 bases from J, the junction contained 6 bases not matched to a gene. CDR1 KGHSH and CDR2 LQKENI come from the germline V gene. The CDR3 spans 14 residues. The CDR3 here is CASSPGQGGGGYTF. DNA of the CDR3: TGTGCCAGCTCACCGGGACAGGGAGGAGGTGGCTACACCTTC.

The chain has TRBV10-3 and TRBJ2-2; TRBD2 matches at 13 bases. CDR3 length: 18 amino acids. The germline gives CDR1 ENHRY, CDR2 SYGVKD. After removal of 6 bases from V and 7 bases from J, the junction contained 14 bases not matched to a gene. The CDR3 here is CAIRTPRGGLAGVGELFF. DNA for the CDR3: TGTGCCATCAGAACTCCCAGGGGAGGACTAGCGGGAGTCGGGGAGCTGTTTTTT.

The chain has TRBV7-8 and TRBJ1-5; 9 bases map to TRBD1. The CDR3 is made up of 17 amino acids. Trimming at V came to 5 bases and at J to 5 bases, leaving 13 bases not matched to a gene. Per the germline V gene, CDR1 is SGHVS and CDR2 is FQNEAQ. The CDR3 coding sequence is TGTGCCAGCAGCCAGGTCCCGGGACAGGGTCTCGATCAGCCCCAGCATTTT. The encoded protein is CASSQVPGQGLDQPQHF.

The rearrangement uses TRBV9 and TRBJ2-3; 8 bases agree with TRBD2. Trimming at V came to 2 bases and at J to 6 bases, leaving 17 bases not matched to a gene. The germline V gene has CDR1 SGDLS and CDR2 YYNGEE. This CDR3 spans 18 amino acids. The CDR3 DNA follows: TGTGCCAGCAGCGTCAGCTTGGGGGAGACTAGCGCATTGGATACGCAGTATTTT. This translates into CASSVSLGETSALDTQYF.

The CDR3 nucleotides are TGTGCCACCAGCATCCGCCGGGACAGGGTATCCTACACCTTC. Translation gives CATSIRRDRVSYTF. The J gene is TRBJ1-2, the V gene TRBV15; 9 bases are shared with TRBD1. V lost 4 bases, J lost 10 bases, and 10 bases stayed unmatched. The V gene's germline CDR1 is LNHNV and CDR2 YYDKDF (reference sequence). The CDR3 has 14 residues.

The chain combines TRBV29-1 with TRBJ1-1, with 7 bases lining up with TRBD1. There are 13 residues in the CDR3. V shed 7 bases and J 4 bases; nucleotides not matched to a gene: 9. Looked up from germline, CDR1 is SQVTM and CDR2 is ANQGSEA. CDR3 region: CSARQGRSTEAFF. The CDR3 DNA is TGCAGCGCAAGACAGGGTAGGAGCACTGAAGCTTTCTTT.

The rearrangement uses TRBV7-6 and TRBJ2-2, with TRBD2 matching 10 bases. In germline, CDR1 is SGHVS, CDR2 FNYEAQ. The CDR3 runs to 17 residues. V gave up 2 bases and J gave up 4 bases; unmatched junction bases: 7. CDR3 coding DNA: TGTGCCAGCAGCTTACTAGCGGGGGCCGCGGGCACCGGGGAGCTGTTTTTT. Translated, it gives CASSLLAGAAGTGELFF.

Regarding this clone: One end of the junction is discordant with germline, which a read error may explain. This chain connects TRBV7-9 to TRBJ1-1; tentative D call: TRBD1 (5 bases). Germline V gene data show CDR1 as SEHNR and CDR2 as FQNEAQ (reference sequence). CDR3 length: 16 residues. The CDR3 nucleotides read TGTTCCAGCAGCTCCACACCAGGGAAGGGGAACACTGAAGCTTTCTTT. It yields the protein CSSSSTPGKGNTEAFF.

A single count supports this clone. The rearrangement links TRBV7-9 to TRBJ2-7; unclear D gene. V was cut by 1 base and J by 4 bases, with 8 bases left in between. From germline, CDR1 is SEHNR and CDR2 FQNEAQ (reference sequence). The CDR3 has 13 amino acids. This CDR3 reads CASSLDPGYEQYF. Here the CDR3 DNA reads TGTGCCAGCAGCTTAGACCCAGGTTACGAGCAGTACTTC. Full variable domain (rest looked up from reference TRBV7-9 and TRBJ2-7): DTGVSQNPRHKITKRGQNVTFRCDPISEHNRLYWYRQTLGQGPEFLTYFQNEAQLEKSRLLSDRFSAERPKGSFSTLEIQRTEQGDSAMYLCASSLDPGYEQYFGPGTRLTVT.

The chain recombines TRBV2 with TRBJ1-1, with 7 bases matching TRBD1. The CDR3 runs 23 residues. In germline, CDR1 is SNHLY, CDR2 FYNNEI. V dropped 2 bases and J dropped 0; count of bases not matched to a gene: 27. The CDR3 sequence: CASSEPNWGQQKGTRGMNTEAFF. The CDR3 DNA reads TGTGCCAGCAGTGAACCCAACTGGGGACAGCAAAAGGGGACACGTGGGATGAACACTGAAGCTTTCTTT.

The DNA of the CDR3 is TGTGCCTGGAGTGCCGGGACAGGGTTAGCGAAACTGTTTTTT. Translating gives CAWSAGTGLAKLFF. The chain combines TRBV30 with TRBJ1-4; 9 positions match TRBD1. The CDR3 runs 14 residues. The V gene end was trimmed by 1 base and the J gene end by 11 bases; junction bases not matched to a gene: 8. Germline-derived CDR1 and CDR2 are GTSNPN and SVGIG (reference sequence). The variable domain in full, completed from reference TRBV30 and TRBJ1-4, reads SQTIHQWPATLVQPVGSPLSLECTVEGTSNPNLYWYRQAAGRGLQLLFYSVGIGQISSEVPQNLSASRPQDRQFILSSKKLLLSDSGFYLCAWSAGTGLAKLFFGSGTQLSVL.

V gene TRBV9 combines with J gene TRBJ2-7; D call uncertain. Germline assignment: CDR1 SGDLS and CDR2 YYNGEE. The CDR3 contains 14 residues. Trimming removed 0 bases at V and 0 bases at J, with 7 bases between. Written as DNA, the CDR3 is TGTGCCAGCAGCGTAGGTGCGGACTCCTACGAGCAGTACTTC. Translated: CASSVGADSYEQYF.

This chain uses TRBV30 with TRBJ1-2; D not resolved. The CDR3 is made up of 12 amino acids. V lost 1 base and J lost 5, with 8 bases in between. The V gene's germline CDR1 is GTSNPN and CDR2 SVGIG (reference sequence). The CDR3 DNA reads as TGTGCCTGGAGTGCCGGGATTTATGGCTACACCTTC. Its translation: CAWSAGIYGYTF.

This clone was recorded once. This chain links TRBV27 with TRBJ2-1; 8 bases agree with TRBD2. The CDR3 runs to 17 residues. V shed 5 bases, J shed 3 bases, and the junction held 12 bases outside the gene matches. Germline CDR1 and CDR2: MNHEY and SMNVEV (reference sequence). The CDR3 region is CASSRRGLAEYYNEQFF. CDR3 nucleotide sequence: TGTGCCAGCAGTCGGCGTGGACTAGCAGAATACTACAATGAGCAGTTCTTC.

The chain couples TRBV7-9 to TRBJ1-4; 7 nucleotides line up with TRBD1. CDR3 size: 14 residues. The trim removed 4 bases at V and 7 bases at J, leaving 6 bases unmatched. Germline CDR1 SEHNR, CDR2 FQNEAQ (reference sequence). The CDR3 nucleotides are TGTGCCAGCAGCTCAGGGGGACCTGCTGAAAAACTGTTTTTT. Translated: CASSSGGPAEKLFF.

A word on this clone: The same CDR3 is also encoded by other DNA sequences in this sample. V gene TRBV5-1 combines with J gene TRBJ2-5; TRBD1 matches 8 bases. Germline V gene data show CDR1 as SGHRS and CDR2 as YFSETQ. J gave up 4 bases and V 2 bases, and 4 bases lay outside the gene matches. This CDR3 has 14 residues. CDR3 loop: CASSLTGGRETQYF. The CDR3, as DNA: TGCGCCAGCAGCTTAACAGGGGGTCGAGAGACCCAGTACTTC.

The J gene is TRBJ1-5, the V gene TRBV4-1, with a tentative D call TRBD1 (5 bases). V lost 7 bases, J lost 5 bases, and 9 bases lay in between. Germline V gene data show CDR1 as MGHRA and CDR2 as YSYEKL. The CDR3 covers 12 residues. The chain's CDR3 is CASKGDYQPQHF. The CDR3 DNA reads as TGCGCCAGCAAAGGGGATTATCAGCCCCAGCATTTT.

This clone showed up just once. The rearrangement links TRBV28 to TRBJ2-1, with D possibly matching TRBD2 (5 bases). Germline CDR1 MDHEN, CDR2 SYDVKM. Trimming left V 4 bases short and J 8 bases short, with 9 bases between. The CDR3 is 12 residues long. The CDR3: CASSSLLDEQFF. The CDR3 DNA sequence: TGTGCCAGCAGTTCGTTACTAGATGAGCAGTTCTTC.

V is TRBV5-1 and J is TRBJ2-2, with 7 nucleotides matching TRBD1. Looked up from germline, CDR1 is SGHRS and CDR2 is YFSETQ. J lost 7 bases, V lost 0 bases, and 18 bases had no gene match. The CDR3 totals 19 residues. The CDR3 DNA sequence: TGCGCCAGCAGCTTGGCCGGCGCTATTTCGACAGGGCATATCGGGGAGCTGTTTTTT. Its translation is CASSLAGAISTGHIGELFF.

The chain couples TRBV27 to TRBJ2-7, with D maybe TRBD1 (5 bases). CDR1 and CDR2 from the germline V gene are MNHEY and SMNVEV (reference sequence). Between the trimmed V and J ends, which lost 4 bases and 4 bases, there was a span of 5 bases. The CDR3 runs 11 residues. CDR3 nucleotides: TGTGCCAGCAGTTCAGGGTACGAGCAGTACTTC. Amino acid sequence: CASSSGYEQYF.

V and J are TRBV6-1 and TRBJ1-2, with no clear D. This CDR3 is 11 amino acids long. The germline CDR1 and CDR2 sequences are MNHNS and SASEGT. Trimming stripped 8 bases from V and 7 bases from J, with 11 bases between. CDR3 in DNA: TGTGCCAGCGATTCAGTCAGTGGCTACACCTTC. Translating gives CASDSVSGYTF.

The chain employs TRBV12-5 and TRBJ1-2; a possible D gene is TRBD1 (5 bases). Germline values: CDR1 LGHNT, CDR2 FRNRAP. V was cut by 0 bases and J by 2 bases, with 25 bases left in between. The CDR3 contains 20 residues. DNA for the CDR3: TGTGCTAGTGGTTTGGTAACCAAAACCTCCCGGACAAGAACCAACTATGGCTACACCTTC. Translation: CASGLVTKTSRTRTNYGYTF.

The CDR3 loop is CASSWGLAGMGDEQFF. CDR3 coding DNA: TGTGCCAGCAGTTGGGGACTAGCGGGAATGGGGGATGAGCAGTTCTTC. V gene TRBV28 combines with J gene TRBJ2-1; 13 bases agree with TRBD2. The germline V gene encodes CDR1 MDHEN and CDR2 SYDVKM. The junction had 8 bases not matched to a gene; V was cut back by 4 bases and J by 8 bases. The CDR3 is made up of 16 amino acids.

The chain recombines TRBV28 with TRBJ2-7; D perhaps matches TRBD2 (6 bases). CDR3 size: 13 residues. Germline V gene sequence: CDR1 MDHEN, CDR2 SYDVKM. The V gene lost 11 bases and the J gene lost 3 bases, with 17 bases spanning the gap. CDR3 DNA: TGTGCCTGCGGGGAGGCGGGTTTCTACGAGCAGTACTTC. Translated: CACGEAGFYEQYF. Drawing the rest from reference TRBV28 and TRBJ2-7, the complete variable domain is DVKVTQSSRYLVKRTGEKVFLECVQDMDHENMFWYRQDPGLGLRLIYFSYDVKMKEKGDIPEGYSVSREKKERFSLILESASTNQTSMYLCACGEAGFYEQYFGPGTRLTVT.